A selection of T cell receptor beta chains follows, all from one sample in a study of OX40 agonist ivuxolimab in advanced cancers. The data were produced by immunoSEQ multiplex PCR, yet TCRdb's version contains in-frame clones alone and is incomplete. The sample lists 45,000 or so clones; around 92% were seen once. The sequencing used CD4+ or CD8+ T cells sorted from blood, collected in a trial of the OX40 agonist ivuxolimab. These receptors originate from an adult with an advanced solid tumor such as melanoma, head and neck, liver or kidney cancer. Both conserved end residues are part of each CDR3. D genes are given only for firm matches. The size field is filled for only some rows; it gives once, few, many or a size class.

>NA|TRBJ1-1|TRBV11-2|NA
TGTGCCAGCAGCTTAGATCAGGGTTACACTGAAGCTTTCTTT
CASSLDQGYTEAFF
>NA|TRBJ1-1|TRBV10-2|NA
TGCGCCAGCAGTGAGTCTGAGGGGAACACTGAAGCTTTCTTT
CASSESEGNTEAFF
>NA|TRBJ2-7|TRBV27|TRBD1
TGTGCCAGCAGTTTATGGGGGACCGGGACAGGGTTTGGTGAGCAGTACTTC
CASSLWGTGTGFGEQYF
>NA|TRBJ2-1|TRBV5-4|NA
TGTGCCAGCAGCTCCTCGGTCAATGAGCAGTTCTTC
CASSSSVNEQFF
>NA|TRBJ2-1|TRBV27|NA
TGTGCCAGCAGTCTCCCGGGGCTCCGGGGGAATGAGCAGTTCTTC
CASSLPGLRGNEQFF
>once|TRBJ2-3|TRBV9|TRBD2
TGTGCCAGCAGCGCCTCTAGCGGCCGCACAGATACGCAGTATTTT
CASSASSGRTDTQYF
>NA|TRBJ1-2|TRBV9|TRBD1
TGTGCCAGCAGCGTGTCGACAGGGAAGGACTATGGCTACACCTTC
CASSVSTGKDYGYTF
>few|TRBJ2-7|TRBV6-5|NA
TGTGCCAGCAGTGAAATGAACAGATACTACGAGCAGTACTTC
CASSEMNRYYEQYF
>once|TRBJ2-3|TRBV7-8|TRBD1
TGTGCCAGCAGCGATGGGACAGGCGGGACAGATACGCAGTATTTT
CASSDGTGGTDTQYF
>NA|TRBJ2-1|TRBV9|NA
TGTGCCAGCAGCTCTTCCTGGGATGAGCAGTTCTTC
CASSSSWDEQFF
>NA|TRBJ1-1|TRBV7-6|NA
TGTGCCAGCAGCCTCCCCGGGAACACTGAAGCTTTCTTT
CASSLPGNTEAFF
>NA|TRBJ1-1|TRBV10-3|NA
TGTGCCATCAGCTCGAGGACGGGGGGGAGAACTGAAGCTTTCTTT
CAISSRTGGRTEAFF
>NA|TRBJ1-1|TRBV6-5|NA
TGTGCCAGCAGGTCCGTCCCGACTGAAGCTTTCTTT
CASRSVPTEAFF
>NA|TRBJ2-2|TRBV30|NA
TGTGCCTGGATACGCGGGTCGAACACCGGGGAGCTGTTTTTT
CAWIRGSNTGELFF
>NA|TRBJ2-2|TRBV4-1|NA
TGCGCCAGCAGCCAAGGGTTTACCTACACCGGGGAGCCGTTTTTT
CASSQGFTYTGEPFF
>NA|TRBJ1-1|TRBV6-4|NA
TGTGCCAGCAGTGACTATGCAGGTGGAAACACTGAAGCTTTCTTT
CASSDYAGGNTEAFF
>NA|TRBJ1-5|TRBV7-9|NA
TGTGCCACCAAGGGACCGGGCAATCAGCCCCAGCATTTT
CATKGPGNQPQHF
>NA|TRBJ1-2|TRBV5-6|NA
TGTGCCAGCATGGGCGGAGACTATGGCTACACCTTC
CASMGGDYGYTF
>NA|TRBJ2-1|TRBV2|NA
TGTGCCAGCAGTCCAGGCTACAATGAGCAGTTCTTC
CASSPGYNEQFF
>NA|TRBJ1-2|TRBV6-5|TRBD1
TGTGCCAGCAGTACAGGGGAAGGGAATGGCTACACCTTC
CASSTGEGNGYTF
>NA|TRBJ1-2|TRBV6-4|NA
TGTGCCAGCAGTGACACCCTGTGGGGGGGCATGTATGGCTACACCTTC
CASSDTLWGGMYGYTF
>few|TRBJ1-5|TRBV4-1|NA
TGCGCCAGCAGCCAATTAAGTAGGGGCGATCAGCCCCAGCATTTT
CASSQLSRGDQPQHF
>NA|TRBJ2-7|TRBV6-5|NA
TGTGCCAGCAGTTACACTACAGGGCCCGAGCAGTACTTC
CASSYTTGPEQYF
>NA|TRBJ1-2|TRBV10-3|TRBD1
TGTGCCATCCGACAGGGGAATAAGGGCTACACCTTC
CAIRQGNKGYTF
>NA|TRBJ2-7|TRBV5-5|NA
TGTGCCAGCAGCTCAAGCTACGAGCAGTACTTC
CASSSSYEQYF
>NA|TRBJ1-1|TRBV27|TRBD1
TGTGCCAGCAGGTGGACAGGGGGTGGCACTGAAGCTTTCTTT
CASRWTGGGTEAFF
>once|TRBJ2-3|TRBV5-4|NA
TGTGCCAGCAGCTTGGGGTACACAGATACGCAGTATTTT
CASSLGYTDTQYF
>NA|TRBJ2-1|TRBV29-1|TRBD2
TGCAGCGTTGAAGAGGGTCTAGCGGGGGACACTGAGCAGTTCTTC
CSVEEGLAGDTEQFF
>once|TRBJ1-1|TRBV9|NA
TGTGCCAGCAGCGTATTCGGGACTGCGAACACTGAAGCTTTCTTT
CASSVFGTANTEAFF
>NA|TRBJ2-3|TRBV10-2|TRBD2
TGCGCCAGCAGTGAGTTCGTGGGGGGGACAGATACGCAGTATTTT
CASSEFVGGTDTQYF
>NA|TRBJ2-1|TRBV4-1|NA
TGCGCCAGCAGCCAACGGACATACAATGAGCAGTTCTTC
CASSQRTYNEQFF
>NA|TRBJ2-7|TRBV5-1|NA
TGCGCCAGCGGAATGGGGAAAGGGGTCTACGAGCAGTACTTC
CASGMGKGVYEQYF
>NA|TRBJ2-5|TRBV5-4|TRBD2
TGTGCCAGCAGCCTAGCGGGAGGTTGGGAGACCCAGTACTTC
CASSLAGGWETQYF
>NA|TRBJ2-2|TRBV6-6|NA
TGTGCCAGCAGCTCGACTCTGACAGCGACCGGGGAGCTGTTTTTT
CASSSTLTATGELFF